The source of this TCR beta chain is a study of STAT5B mutations in CD4+ large granular lymphocyte leukemia. The data were produced by immunoSEQ multiplex PCR, yet TCRdb's version contains in-frame clones alone and is incomplete. Of around 32,000 clones in the sample, 71% were seen once. Notes on the study in general: Compared with healthy controls (2/35), patient top clones favored TRBV06 (8/27).

CDR3 length equals 9 residues. Germline loops: CDR1 SQVTM, CDR2 ANQGSEA. This clone was seen only a few times. Its antigen is not known. One end of the junction varies from germline; a read error may be responsible. The rearrangement links TRBV29-1 to TRBJ1-2, with no clear D. What was sequenced was CD4+ T cells from blood buffy coats. The TCR comes from a human donor in good health. CDR3 sequence reads: CSVEGDHLF. The CDR3 DNA follows: TGCAGCGTTGAAGGGGATCACCTCTTC.